The rows below give T cell receptor beta chains drawn from one sample of a study of shared clonotypes between healthy human individuals. Using immunoSEQ multiplex PCR, the repertoire was profiled, and TCRdb retains in-frame clones only, with some absent. The data contain more than 1.2 million clones, 98% of them singletons. The sequenced sample consisted of naive CD4+ T cells sorted from blood. The receptors here all came from a young man in good health. CDR3s include the opening cysteine and the closing phenylalanine or tryptophan.

TRBV18	TRBJ2-3	CASSPIAPSTDTQYF
TRBV7-2	TRBJ2-5	CASSLANPTSMGETQYF
TRBV7-9	TRBJ2-7	CASSFAQNIRYEQYF
TRBV15	TRBJ2-2	CATSAVERNTGELFF
TRBV19	TRBJ1-5	CASTGPSQPQHF
TRBV5-4	TRBJ2-7	CASSLEVAGAHEQYF
TRBV12-5	TRBJ2-2	CASGLYPNTGELFF
TRBV5-1	TRBJ2-2	CASKQATNTGELFF
TRBV21-1	TRBJ2-7	CASRKRQGPYEQYF
TRBV5-1	TRBJ1-1	CASSLGGGKRSEAFF
TRBV25-1	TRBJ2-5	CASLRLAGRETQYF
TRBV5-1	TRBJ2-1	CASSLSGTRFNEQFF
TRBV19	TRBJ1-1	CASSNRRGGTEAFF
TRBV11-3	TRBJ1-3	CASSLGGTGDSGNTIYF
TRBV18	TRBJ2-7	CASSPLPRVVSAHYEQYF
TRBV2	TRBJ1-5	CASSELQPGQPQHF
TRBV12-5	TRBJ2-2	CASGFLVQGYTGELFF
TRBV2	TRBJ1-4	CASKYATNEKLFF
TRBV4-3	TRBJ2-5	CASSQALAGGETQYF
TRBV6-1	TRBJ1-5	CASSLTGEWNQPQHF